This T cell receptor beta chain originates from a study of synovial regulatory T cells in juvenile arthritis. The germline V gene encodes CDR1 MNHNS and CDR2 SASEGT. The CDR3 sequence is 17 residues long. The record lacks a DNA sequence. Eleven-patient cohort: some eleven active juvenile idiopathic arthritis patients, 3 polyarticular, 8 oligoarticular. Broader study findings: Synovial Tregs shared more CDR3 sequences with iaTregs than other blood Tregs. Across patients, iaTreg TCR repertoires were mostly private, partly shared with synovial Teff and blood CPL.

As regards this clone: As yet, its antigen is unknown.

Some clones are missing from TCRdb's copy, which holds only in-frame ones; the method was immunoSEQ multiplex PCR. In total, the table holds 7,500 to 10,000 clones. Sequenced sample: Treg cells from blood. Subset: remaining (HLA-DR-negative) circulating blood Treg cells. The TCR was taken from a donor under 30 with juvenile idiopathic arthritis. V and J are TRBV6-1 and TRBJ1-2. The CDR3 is CASSELGVWNSNYGYTF.